One sample yielded the 8 T cell receptor beta chains listed below, sequenced in a study of T cells in Graves' hyperthyroidism and ophthalmopathy. From RNA transcripts, TCR beta CDR3 regions were amplified. In the first-round RT-PCR of the TCR CDR3, the HTBI primer set was used. TCRdb analysed the multiplex PCR reads with MiXCR anew, one entry per CDR3 protein. The sample consists of hundreds of thousands of distinct CDR3 sequences, roughly 40% of them appearing once. The sample comprised blood. All receptors come from a man aged 18 to 29 with Graves' hyperthyroidism.

The CDR3 here is CASGPPGGGYTF. CDR3 nucleotides: TGCGCCAGCGGCCCCCCAGGGGGTGGCTACACCTTC. The chain carries TRBV10-1 and TRBJ1-2; 7 positions agree with TRBD1. The CDR3 is made up of 12 amino acids. Germline trimming cut 8 bases from V and 7 bases from J; bases unmatched to any gene: 7. CDR1 is WNHNN and CDR2 is SYGVQD in the germline V gene (reference sequence).

This clonotype has only a few counts. An end of the junction differs from the germline gene, which may be a read error. The V gene is TRBV7-7, the J gene TRBJ2-5; possible D gene TRBD1, 5 bases. Germline CDR1 reads SSHAT; CDR2 reads FNYEAQ (reference sequence). There are 15 residues in the CDR3. CDR3 residues: CASSLESPPGETQYF. DNA for the CDR3: TGTGCTAGCAGCTTAGAGTCCCCCCCAGGGGAGACCCAGTACTTC.

A remark on this clonotype: Lacking the conserved final phenylalanine or tryptophan, this CDR3 likely reflects a read error. The DNA is omitted, as the CDR3 cannot be located on it reliably, and the CDR3 follows TCRdb's listing. V is TRBV7-9 and J is TRBJ2-7; the table's D call, TRBD2, has no DNA check behind it. Germline CDR1 and CDR2: SEHNR and FQNEAQ (reference sequence). From its first to its last residue, the CDR3 has 9 amino acids. This CDR3 reads CASSHLVNT.

The gene calls are TRBV5-1 and TRBJ2-7, with TRBD1 identical over 7 bases. V lost 2 bases, J lost 11 bases, and 7 bases stayed unmatched. This CDR3 region has 12 residues. CDR1 is SGHRS, CDR2 YFSETQ, per germline. CDR3 sequence reads: CASSFEDRDKYF. The CDR3 nucleotides are TGCGCCAGCAGCTTTGAAGACAGGGACAAGTACTTC.

This clonotype was seen more than once but under ten times. The chain carries TRBV12-3 or TRBV12-4 and TRBJ1-5, with TRBD1 identical over 7 bases. The CDR3 sequence is 16 residues long. The ends lost 5 bases at V and 8 bases at J; junction bases unmatched: 15. The CDR3 DNA reads as TGTGCCAGCAGTCCCCGCCCCGGGACAGAGTTGGAGCCCCAGCATTTT. Its translation is CASSPRPGTELEPQHF.

This clonotype was observed at least ten times. This sequence joins TRBV29-1 and TRBJ1-4; maybe TRBD1 (5 bases). Per the germline V gene, CDR1 is SQVTM and CDR2 is ANQGSEA. The CDR3 has 14 residues. Trimming took off 3 bases at V and 4 bases at J, with 12 bases between the two ends. The CDR3 loop is CSVDLLQGNEKLFF. The CDR3 nucleotides read TGCAGCGTTGACCTCCTCCAGGGTAATGAAAAACTGTTTTTT.

CDR3 nucleotide sequence: TGTGCCAGCAGCTACAGGACCCCCGGGGACACCGCAAATCAGCCCCAGCATTTT. Translation gives CASSYRTPGDTANQPQHF. The V gene is TRBV12-3 or TRBV12-4, the J gene TRBJ1-5; TRBD1 is a possible D gene (6 bases). Trimming pared 6 bases from V and 4 bases from J, leaving 25 bases between. This CDR3 contains 18 residues.

There are a few counts of this clonotype. The CDR3 here is CSARDSVGGTEAFF. CDR3 bases: TGCAGTGCTAGAGATTCGGTCGGAGGCACTGAAGCTTTCTTT. The chain combines TRBV20-1 with TRBJ1-1, with D uncertain. This CDR3 has 14 amino acids. The V and J ends lost 0 bases and 4 bases respectively, with 12 bases between them. Germline loops: CDR1 DFQATT, CDR2 SNEGSKA (reference sequence).